Below, 11 T cell receptor beta chains from the same sample are listed, as sequenced in a study of blood T cell repertoires in COVID-19. TCRdb's copy holds only in-frame clones and misses some; the assay was immunoSEQ multiplex PCR. The table lists some 66,000 clones, more than 75% of them singletons. Specimen: peripheral blood. These receptors all come from a woman in her fifties or sixties with acute or convalescent COVID-19.

This chain uses TRBV6-5 with TRBJ2-1, with 7 bases aligning to TRBD1. The CDR3 is made up of 15 amino acids. V was pared by 6 bases and J by 1 base, with 6 bases of the junction left unmatched. Germline V CDR1 and CDR2: MNHEY, SVGAGI. The chain's CDR3 is CASRVTGASYNEQFF. The DNA for the CDR3 is TGTGCCAGCAGAGTCACAGGGGCTTCCTACAATGAGCAGTTCTTC.

The CDR3 coding sequence is TGTGCCAGCACCCCGGACATCTCGTCTTCACCCCTCCACTTT. It translates to CASTPDISSSPLHF. This chain uses TRBV2 with TRBJ1-6; tentative D call: TRBD1 (5 bases). This CDR3 has 14 residues. Germline CDR1 is SNHLY and CDR2 is FYNNEI. The V and J ends lost 7 bases and 9 bases respectively, with 16 bases between them.

This clone came up once. CDR3 amino acids: CASVRGSYSNQPQHF. CDR3 nucleotides: TGTGCCAGCGTTAGAGGAAGCTATAGCAATCAGCCCCAGCATTTT. The chain combines TRBV28 with TRBJ1-5; no clear D. The germline V gene has CDR1 MDHEN and CDR2 SYDVKM. CDR3 length: 15 residues. The V and J ends lost 8 bases and 0 bases respectively, with 14 bases between them.

The V gene is TRBV12-3 or TRBV12-4, the J gene TRBJ1-6; no reliable D call. The CDR3 is 13 residues long. Trimming cost V 6 bases and J 7 bases, with 10 bases left between them. CDR3 sequence reads: CASSPPGNSPLHF. For the CDR3, the DNA is TGTGCCAGCAGCCCCCCCGGGAATTCACCCCTCCACTTT.

The chain links TRBV14 to TRBJ2-5; 10 bases map to TRBD1. The V and J ends lost 0 bases and 4 bases, in that order; junction bases with no gene match: 5. The V gene's germline CDR1 is SGHDN and CDR2 FVKESK. This CDR3 comprises 16 residues. The CDR3 DNA follows: TGTGCCAGCAGCCAAGATGGACAGGGGGAGAGAGAGACCCAGTACTTC. This translates into CASSQDGQGERETQYF.

This clone was seen just once. The rearrangement links TRBV5-1 to TRBJ1-6, with TRBD1 as a possible D gene (5 bases). CDR1 is SGHRS and CDR2 is YFSETQ in the germline V gene. The CDR3 covers 14 residues. V lost 4 bases to trimming and J lost 11 bases, with 16 bases between them. This CDR3 reads CASSPSDGHAPLHF. The CDR3 bases are TGCGCCAGCAGCCCATCGGACGGACACGCACCCCTCCACTTT.

V gene TRBV19 combines with J gene TRBJ1-2, with 8 bases that match TRBD1. CDR3 length equals 14 residues. V lost 5 bases, J lost 4 bases, and 6 bases stayed unmatched. CDR1 LNHDA and CDR2 SQIVND come from the germline V gene (reference sequence). This chain's CDR3 is CASSADRGAYGYTF. In nucleotides, the CDR3 is TGTGCCAGTAGTGCAGACAGGGGCGCCTATGGCTACACCTTC.

J is TRBJ2-2 and V is TRBV6-5; TRBD1 matches at 9 bases. Germline CDR1 and CDR2: MNHEY and SVGAGI. This CDR3 is 14 amino acids long. The V segment lost 5 bases and the J segment 4 bases; nucleotides outside the gene matches: 2. The CDR3 coding sequence is TGTGCCAGCAGTCCGGACAGGGGCACCGGGGAGCTGTTTTTT. Residues: CASSPDRGTGELFF.

This sequence joins TRBV6-5 and TRBJ1-4, with D possibly being TRBD1 (6 bases). The CDR3 length is 13 residues. Germline values: CDR1 MNHEY, CDR2 SVGAGI. V was shortened by 10 bases and J by 8 bases, with 17 bases between the two germline ends. This chain's CDR3 is CATSQGRGEKLFF. The CDR3 region has the DNA TGTGCCACATCACAGGGAAGGGGGGAAAAACTGTTTTTT.

The chain is built from TRBV5-8 and TRBJ1-1; 9 positions match TRBD1. The CDR3 is 16 amino acids. Germline loops: CDR1 SGHTS, CDR2 YDEGEE. V lost 4 bases to trimming and J lost 1 base; unmatched junction nucleotides: 8. The CDR3 loop is CASSHRVGQGNTEAFF. In nucleotides, the CDR3 is TGTGCCAGCAGCCATAGGGTGGGACAGGGGAACACTGAAGCTTTCTTT.

V usage is TRBV6-2 or TRBV6-3 and J usage is TRBJ2-7, with 10 positions matching TRBD1. CDR1 is MNHEY, CDR2 SVGEGT, per germline. CDR3 size: 13 residues. V lost 6 bases, J lost 9 bases, and 8 bases stayed unmatched. CDR3 sequence: CASSPGQGKVQYV. Written as DNA, the CDR3 is TGTGCCAGCAGCCCGGGACAGGGGAAGGTGCAGTACGTC.